The clone carrying this TCR beta chain was observed a handful of times. This entry comes from a study of blood T cell repertoires in COVID-19. Those enrolled, adults aged about 18 to 89 years, came from 24 US areas. As originally analysed: Amplified reference gene primers provided the basis for estimating nucleated cell counts. Sequencing was performed with immunoSEQ multiplex PCR; in TCRdb, only in-frame clones are kept and a portion is missing. The V and J calls and the clone size are those of that table, but D and trimming were determined from the DNA. The repertoire holds about 430,000 clones, more than 70% seen once, with approximately 1.3% in the top ten. This TCR came from a woman aged 18-30 years who had been exposed to COVID-19. Input material: PBMCs or T cells enriched from blood (not recorded which).

The CDR3 bases are TGTGCCAGCAGTTCGACAGGGTTGGCAGAGACCCAGTACTTC. Translation: CASSSTGLAETQYF. The rearrangement uses TRBV7-2 and TRBJ2-5; 7 nucleotides agree with TRBD1. The CDR3 is made up of 14 amino acids. After removal of 6 bases from V and 4 bases from J, the junction contained 8 bases not matched to a gene. Per the germline V gene, CDR1 is SGHTA and CDR2 is FQGNSA.